Each of the 14 T cell receptor beta chains below was sequenced from the same sample in a study of early T cells in non-severe SARS-CoV-2 infection. MiXCR, applied by TCRdb to the 5' RACE reads, yields one record per CDR3 protein. This table holds about 21,000 distinct CDR3 sequences, approximately 5.7% found once. The sample here was whole blood, taken at baseline. These receptors came from an adult who was a healthcare worker with PCR-confirmed SARS-CoV-2 infection or an uninfected control (not recorded which).

This clonotype was detected ten times or more. V and J are TRBV5-6 and TRBJ1-1, with unresolved D. Looked up from germline, CDR1 is SGHDT and CDR2 is YYEEEE. V shed 3 bases and J shed 7 bases, with 13 bases lying between them. The CDR3 is 13 residues long. CDR3 DNA: TGTGCCAGCAGCTACTATGATCGGATTGAAGCTTTCTTT. Protein sequence: CASSYYDRIEAFF.

The chain carries TRBV24-1 and TRBJ2-1, with D unresolved. The germline V gene has CDR1 KGHDR and CDR2 SFDVKD. The V and J ends lost 3 bases and 6 bases respectively, with 8 bases between them. This CDR3 comprises 13 residues. CDR3 coding DNA: TGTGCCACCAGTGATAGTAAACGCAATGAGCAGTTCTTC. It yields the protein CATSDSKRNEQFF.

This clonotype is categorized as medium-sized. This chain uses TRBV6-6 with TRBJ1-1; D is possibly TRBD1 (5 bases). The V end lost 8 bases, the J end lost 4 bases, and 14 bases lay between the germline ends. This CDR3 spans 13 amino acids. Germline CDR1 MNHNY, CDR2 SVGAGI (reference sequence). CDR3 nucleotides: TGTGCCAGCGAAGAACGGGGGTTCACTGAAGCTTTCTTT. Amino acid sequence: CASEERGFTEAFF.

This clonotype was seen only a few times. The rearrangement joins TRBV11-2 to TRBJ2-6; D remains ambiguous. The V gene's germline CDR1 is SGHAT and CDR2 FQNNGV. V lost 1 base to trimming and J lost 0 bases, with 10 bases between them. There are 17 residues in the CDR3. The DNA of the CDR3 is TGTGCCAGCAGCTTAGCTGCGAGAATCTCTGGGGCCAACGTCCTGACTTTC. Translating it yields CASSLAARISGANVLTF.

This clonotype appeared many times. The chain employs TRBV6-2 or TRBV6-3 and TRBJ2-4; 10 nucleotides align to TRBD2. Germline trimming cut 2 bases from V and 0 bases from J; bases unmatched to any gene: 7. Germline loops: CDR1 MNHEY, CDR2 SVGEGT. The CDR3 is made up of 18 amino acids. CDR3 loop: CASSYDLAGELAKNIQYF. CDR3 bases: TGTGCCAGCAGTTACGATCTAGCGGGGGAGCTAGCCAAAAACATTCAGTACTTC.

This clonotype turned up a few times. The chain has TRBV18 and TRBJ2-7; TRBD1 agrees at 11 bases. This CDR3 is built from 14 residues. The germline V gene encodes CDR1 KGHSH and CDR2 LQKENI. J was trimmed by 6 bases and V by 3 bases; bases with no gene match: 4. The CDR3 coding sequence is TGTGCCAGCTCACCGGGACAGGGGGTTCGCGAGCAGTACTTC. Translation: CASSPGQGVREQYF.

V is TRBV7-6 and J is TRBJ1-2; D perhaps matches TRBD1 (5 bases). The CDR3 is 14 residues long. From germline, CDR1 is SGHVS and CDR2 FNYEAQ. Trimming cost V 6 bases and J 6 bases, with 17 bases left between them. CDR3 residues: CASSHMGGPDGYTF. In DNA, the CDR3 is TGTGCCAGCAGTCATATGGGGGGTCCCGATGGCTACACCTTC.

This clonotype was counted at least ten times. This chain links TRBV7-6 with TRBJ2-2, with D tentatively TRBD2 (5 bases). Per germline, CDR1 SGHVS and CDR2 FNYEAQ. Trimming left V 5 bases short and J 6 bases short, with 16 bases between. The CDR3 has 15 amino acids. Written as DNA, the CDR3 is TGTGCCAGCAGCGGCCGAGGACTTTCGGCCGGGGAGCTGTTTTTT. Protein: CASSGRGLSAGELFF.

This chain links TRBV2 with TRBJ2-3; D might be TRBD1 (6 bases). The V gene lost 5 bases and the J gene lost 4 bases, with 13 bases spanning the gap. This CDR3 contains 14 residues. CDR1 and CDR2 from the germline V gene are SNHLY and FYNNEI. CDR3 region: CASSQQGSADTQYF. The CDR3 nucleotides are TGTGCCAGCAGTCAACAGGGTTCCGCAGATACGCAGTATTTT.

The gene calls are TRBV5-1 and TRBJ1-1; D unclear. The germline gives CDR1 SGHRS, CDR2 YFSETQ. V was clipped by 3 bases and J by 9 bases, with 18 bases between them. This CDR3 region has 14 residues. The CDR3 loop reads CASSSDTAMGKAFF. In DNA form, the CDR3 reads TGCGCCAGCAGCTCCGATACAGCGATGGGGAAAGCTTTCTTT.

This clonotype was found many times. This sequence joins TRBV20-1 and TRBJ2-5; 7 bases are a match to TRBD1. The CDR3 has 11 residues. Germline loops: CDR1 DFQATT, CDR2 SNEGSKA (reference sequence). Trimming at V came to 1 base and at J to 12 bases, leaving 5 bases not matched to a gene. In DNA, the CDR3 is TGCAGTGCTAGAGTTGACAGGGCTGAGTACTTC. Protein product: CSARVDRAEYF.

The genes are TRBV4-3 and TRBJ1-1, with D possibly TRBD1 on 6 matching bases. Trimming cost V 2 bases and J 4 bases, with 11 bases left between them. CDR3 length: 14 amino acids. The V gene's germline CDR1 is LGHNA and CDR2 YSLEER. CDR3 region: CASSQTGTFTEAFF. The CDR3 DNA reads TGCGCCAGCAGCCAAACCGGGACATTCACTGAAGCTTTCTTT.

Ten or more counts support this clonotype. The chain links TRBV7-9 to TRBJ2-5, with 10 bases that match TRBD2. V shed 5 bases and J 3 bases; nucleotides not matched to a gene: 6. The germline V gene encodes CDR1 SEHNR and CDR2 FQNEAQ (reference sequence). The CDR3 is made up of 15 amino acids. CDR3 residues: CASSAAGGPKETQYF. Here the CDR3 DNA reads TGTGCCAGCAGCGCAGCGGGGGGGCCGAAAGAGACCCAGTACTTC.

This clonotype came up many times. This sequence joins TRBV27 and TRBJ1-1; 9 nucleotides line up with TRBD1. Germline V lookup: CDR1 MNHEY, CDR2 SMNVEV (reference sequence). J gave up 5 bases and V 7 bases, and 8 bases lay outside the gene matches. This CDR3 comprises 14 residues. The CDR3 DNA sequence: TGTGCCAGCACCCATACAGGGGGCGGAACTGAAGCTTTCTTT. It is translated as CASTHTGGGTEAFF.